What follows are 2 T cell receptor beta chains derived from one specimen sequenced in a study of T cells in Graves' hyperthyroidism and ophthalmopathy. TCR beta CDR3 sequences were amplified from RNA transcripts. HTBI primers were used for first-round RT-PCR of the TCR CDR3. In TCRdb, the multiplex PCR reads were re-called with MiXCR into one record per CDR3 protein. The sample contains about 380,000 distinct CDR3 sequences, 18% of which appear only once. Sequenced: blood. Receptors were obtained from a man aged 18 to 29 with Graves' ophthalmopathy.

This chain connects TRBV12-3 or TRBV12-4 to TRBJ2-2; unclear D gene. The CDR3 length is 12 residues. The V end lost 7 bases, the J end lost 6 bases, and 9 bases lay between the germline ends. CDR3 nucleotides: TGTGCCAGCACCTCCTGGCCCGGGGAGCTGTTTTTT. As protein: CASTSWPGELFF.

This clonotype was recorded a few times. Since a much larger clone is just one base distant, this may be a read error. J is TRBJ2-7 and V is TRBV2; TRBD2 matches 11 bases. Germline loops: CDR1 SNHLY, CDR2 FYNNEI. This CDR3 has 16 amino acids. The CDR3 here is CAGSEAALAGVGEQYF. Here the CDR3 DNA reads TGTGCCGGCAGTGAAGCAGCACTAGCGGGGGTAGGGGAGCAGTACTTC.